The entry below gives a single TCR beta chain sequence along with its context. What it binds is not known. This CDR3 region has 15 residues. Unmatched junction bases numbered 16, after V lost 11 bases and J lost 4 bases. Germline values: CDR1 SNHLY, CDR2 FYNNEI. These data come from a study of cytomegalovirus exposure and HLA in healthy donors. For the study at large: Per a later analysis, the 550 to 850 first-cohort and some 110 validation repertoires shared one platform.

Assay: immunoSEQ multiplex PCR; the TCRdb copy retains only in-frame clones and omits some. The sample shows 150,000 to 180,000 clones, just over 85% of them seen only once. Study outcomes and limitations: The study labeled 150 or so TCR beta chains cytomegalovirus-associated. Under in vitro conditions, a few CMV-associated chains were confirmed as specific for CMV antigens.

The specimen was PBMCs. The chain carries TRBV2 and TRBJ2-7; 8 bases line up with TRBD2. This clonotype was obtained from a human donor in good health. The CDR3 DNA is TGTGCCTCCACGCCTCAAGCGGGAGTAATTTACGAGCAGTACTTC. Encoded protein: CASTPQAGVIYEQYF.